The entry below describes one T cell receptor (beta chain). The antigen is unknown. CDR1 KGHSH and CDR2 LQKENI come from the germline V gene. The CDR3 has 17 amino acids. J lost 4 bases, V lost 2 bases, and 14 bases had no gene match. Only CD45RO-negative cells positively selected for CCR7 counted as naive CD8 cells, so terminally differentiated effector memory CD45RA+ cells were excluded. These data come from a study of shared clonotypes between healthy human individuals. General study points: Limitation of the genetic and exposure-history diversity represented came from the few donors. Across subsets, estimated richness was generally greater for naive than for memory populations.

Source study methods: ImmunoSEQ supplied junction-only sequences lacking quality scores, so filtering was different. Assay used: immunoSEQ multiplex PCR; TCRdb lists only in-frame clones, some missing. V, J and clone size are those of that table, while D and trimming were read from the DNA. The table records approximately 2,000,000 clones, just over 90% of them present only once. J is TRBJ2-7 and V is TRBV18, with TRBD1 identical over 7 bases. Sequences were obtained from naive CD8+ T cells from PBMCs. This receptor was identified in a man between 18 and 29 years old in good health. Some clones in this sample may be carry-over from other donors' samples. CDR3 amino acids: CASSPSTPRQGSYEQYF. Here the CDR3 DNA reads TGTGCCAGCTCACCAAGCACCCCTAGACAGGGTTCGTACGAGCAGTACTTC.